Below, 6 T cell receptor beta chains from the same sample are listed, as sequenced in a study of OX40 agonist ivuxolimab in advanced cancers. Repertoires were generated with immunoSEQ multiplex PCR, while TCRdb's copy carries only in-frame clones and drops some. The table includes about 27,000 clones, over 75% detected once. The sequencing here drew on CD4+ or CD8+ T cells sorted from blood, taken in a trial of the OX40 agonist ivuxolimab. These receptor sequences come from an adult with an advanced solid tumor such as melanoma, head and neck, liver or kidney cancer.

The V call is TRBV6-5, the J call TRBJ1-2; maybe TRBD1 (6 bases). Trimming removed 2 bases at V and 4 bases at J, with 8 bases between. Germline V gene sequence: CDR1 MNHEY, CDR2 SVGAGI. The length of the CDR3 is 13 residues. The CDR3 protein is CASSYQGIYGYTF. The CDR3 region has the DNA TGTGCCAGCAGTTACCAGGGGATCTATGGCTACACCTTC.

The rearrangement joins TRBV5-6 to TRBJ2-7; D possibly corresponds to TRBD1 (5 bases). This CDR3 contains 12 residues. V lost 1 base and J lost 7, with 9 bases in between. Germline V gives CDR1 SGHDT, CDR2 YYEEEE. CDR3 coding DNA: TGTGCCAGCAGCTTGCAGGGCCTGGAGCAGTACTTC. Amino acids: CASSLQGLEQYF.

The gene calls are TRBV5-1 and TRBJ2-5; D ambiguous. The germline V gene has CDR1 SGHRS and CDR2 YFSETQ. CDR3 length: 13 residues. Trimming took 0 bases from V and 1 from J, leaving 4 bases between them. DNA for the CDR3: TGCGCCAGCAGCTTGGAGATCCAAGAGACCCAGTACTTC. It yields the protein CASSLEIQETQYF.

The CDR3 sequence: CAWSVQGTEAFF. The CDR3 DNA sequence: TGTGCCTGGAGTGTACAGGGGACTGAAGCTTTCTTT. V gene TRBV30 combines with J gene TRBJ1-1; the match to TRBD1 covers 7 bases. Germline V gene data show CDR1 as GTSNPN and CDR2 as SVGIG (reference sequence). This CDR3 spans 12 amino acids. The ends lost 0 bases at V and 5 bases at J; junction bases unmatched: 0.

This clone appeared a few times. Here the CDR3 reads CASSSDRDFRQETQYF. In DNA form, the CDR3 reads TGTGCCAGCAGCTCGGACAGGGATTTTCGGCAAGAGACCCAGTACTTC. The chain couples TRBV5-6 to TRBJ2-5, with 8 bases aligning to TRBD1. V trimming: 3 bases; J trimming: 2 bases; junction bases outside the gene matches: 9. Germline-derived CDR1 and CDR2 are SGHDT and YYEEEE. The CDR3 loop spans 16 amino acids.

The genes are TRBV15 and TRBJ1-5, with unresolved D. The CDR3 has 14 amino acids. V gave up 6 bases and J gave up 0 bases, with 9 bases separating them. CDR1 and CDR2 (germline): LNHNV, YYDKDF (reference sequence). DNA of the CDR3: TGTGCCACCAGACAGTATGATAGCAATCAGCCCCAGCATTTT. This sequence encodes CATRQYDSNQPQHF. The variable domain in full, completed from reference TRBV15 and TRBJ1-5, reads DAMVIQNPRYQVTQFGKPVTLSCSQTLNHNVMYWYQQKSSQAPKLLFHYYDKDFNNEADTPDNFQSRRPNTSFCFLDIRSPGLGDTAMYLCATRQYDSNQPQHFGDGTRLSIL.